This record covers a single TCR beta chain. The entry originates in a study of blood T cell repertoires in COVID-19. Sequencing used immunoSEQ multiplex PCR; TCRdb keeps in-frame clones, though not all of them. The profile shows roughly 220,000 clones, around 88% of them singletons. CDR3 size: 15 residues. The germline V gene encodes CDR1 SGHNT and CDR2 YYREEE (reference sequence). V gave up 1 base and J gave up 4 bases; unmatched junction bases: 7. Sequenced material: PBMCs or T cells enriched from blood (not recorded which). This clonotype originated in a woman in her forties or fifties with acute COVID-19. This chain connects TRBV5-4 to TRBJ1-2; 7 bases align to TRBD1. Written as DNA, the CDR3 is TGTGCCAGCAGCTTGCCGGGACAGATTTCCTATGGCTACACCTTC. The encoded protein is CASSLPGQISYGYTF. Full variable domain (missing parts from reference TRBV5-4 and TRBJ1-2): ETGVTQSPTHLIKTRGQQVTLRCSSQSGHNTVSWYQQALGQGPQFIFQYYREEENGRGNFPPRFSGLQFPNYSSELNVNALELDDSALYLCASSLPGQISYGYTFGSGTRLTVV.